Listed below are T cell receptor beta chains from one sample, sequenced in a study of patients and donors after allogeneic stem cell transplantation. TCRdb re-derived calls from the RT-PCR reads in MiXCR, one entry per CDR3 protein. The profile shows about 960,000 distinct CDR3 sequences, 15% to 20% of them singletons. The sequenced sample consisted of blood, either unsorted or a sorted T cell fraction (not recorded which). The receptor source for this set is a human donor who was either an allogeneic HSCT recipient or a stem cell or donor lymphocyte infusion donor (not recorded which). It is not recorded whose cells these are; they may come from a transplant donor. CDR3s leave out the opening cysteine and the closing phenylalanine or tryptophan. Fields, in order: CDR3 protein, J gene, D gene, V gene. D genes are given only for firm matches.

CDR3 protein: ASSFGPLETQY; J gene: TRBJ2-5; D gene: .; V gene: TRBV12-3/TRBV12-4
CDR3 protein: ASSLAPGAEDTEAF; J gene: TRBJ1-1; D gene: .; V gene: TRBV5-1
CDR3 protein: SAKYVSFNLYEQY; J gene: TRBJ2-7; D gene: .; V gene: TRBV20-1
CDR3 protein: ASSLVQDTQY; J gene: TRBJ2-3; D gene: .; V gene: TRBV5-1
CDR3 protein: ASSLFGEAPDTQY; J gene: TRBJ2-3; D gene: .; V gene: TRBV27
CDR3 protein: SVEVRRDTQY; J gene: TRBJ2-3; D gene: .; V gene: TRBV29-1
CDR3 protein: ASRPDLAGELF; J gene: TRBJ2-2; D gene: .; V gene: TRBV6-2/TRBV6-3
CDR3 protein: ASRTTSTDTQY; J gene: TRBJ2-3; D gene: .; V gene: TRBV6-1
CDR3 protein: SASSGRGQGNQPQH; J gene: TRBJ1-5; D gene: TRBD1; V gene: TRBV20-1
CDR3 protein: SATGGGETQY; J gene: TRBJ2-5; D gene: TRBD2; V gene: TRBV20-1
CDR3 protein: ASSYRSAGEKLF; J gene: TRBJ1-4; D gene: .; V gene: TRBV6-5